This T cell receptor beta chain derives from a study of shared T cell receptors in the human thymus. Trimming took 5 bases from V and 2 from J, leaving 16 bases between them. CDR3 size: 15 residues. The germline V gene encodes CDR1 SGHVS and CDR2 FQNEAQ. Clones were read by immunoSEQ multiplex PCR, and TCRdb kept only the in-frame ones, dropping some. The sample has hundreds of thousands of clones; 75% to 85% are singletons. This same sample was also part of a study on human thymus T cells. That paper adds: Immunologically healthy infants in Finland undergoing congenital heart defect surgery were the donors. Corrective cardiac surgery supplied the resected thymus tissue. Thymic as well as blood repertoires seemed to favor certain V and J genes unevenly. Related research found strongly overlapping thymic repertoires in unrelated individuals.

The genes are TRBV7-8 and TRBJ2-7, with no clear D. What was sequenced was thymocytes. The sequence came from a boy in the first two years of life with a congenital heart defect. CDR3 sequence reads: CASSLLEAIPYEQYF. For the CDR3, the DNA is TGTGCCAGCAGCCTCTTAGAGGCTATCCCCTACGAGCAGTACTTC. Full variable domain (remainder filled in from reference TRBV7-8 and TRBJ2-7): GAGVSQSPRYKVAKRGQDVALRCDPISGHVSLFWYQQALGQGPEFLTYFQNEAQLDKSGLPSDRFFAERPEGSVSTLKIQRTQQEDSAVYLCASSLLEAIPYEQYFGPGTRLTVT.